This TCR beta chain was identified during a study of T cell repertoires in cytomegalovirus infection. On the study more broadly: Used in the study were CMV epitopes, some recently identified and HLA-C-restricted, others well-studied and HLA-B-restricted. From public TCR beta signatures came an indication of both CMV infection and matching HLA type. Findings of the study overall: Totalled public TCR beta family frequency picked out people who carried CMV plus the relevant HLA.

This clonotype was seen many times. Antigen specificity is unknown. Looked up from germline, CDR1 is SGHTA and CDR2 is FQGNSA. V lost 0 bases and J 3 bases, leaving 15 bases between the germline ends. This CDR3 is built from 16 residues. In TCRdb, the reads were re-called with MiXCR into one record per CDR3 protein. The profile covers about 310,000 distinct CDR3 sequences, with approximately 25% appearing a single time and about 14% taken by the ten largest. The sample was cultured PBMCs, taken from culture after CMV antigen stimulation. This chain links TRBV7-2 with TRBJ2-7; D possibly matches TRBD1 or TRBD2 (5 bases each). The clonotype originates from a human donor in good health (CMV status not recorded). Some clones in this sample may be carry-over from other donors' samples. CDR3 in amino acids: CASSLATGRIGYEQYF. CDR3 sequence (DNA): TGTGCCAGCAGCTTAGCGACGGGACGGATAGGCTACGAGCAGTACTTC.